This TCR beta chain comes out of a study of post-analysis software for immune sequencing data. General study points: Among multiple sclerosis patients, normalized Chao1 diversity was significantly below that of controls.

On this clonotype: Its antigen is unidentified.

Unique molecular identifiers were carried by the TCR beta cDNA libraries. TCRdb re-called the PCR reads with MiXCR, one entry per CDR3 protein. The top ten clones hold 11% of a sample with hundreds of thousands of distinct CDR3 sequences, around 64% of them seen once. This TCR came from a girl aged 2 to 10 with multiple sclerosis. Sequencing was carried out using blood.

This CDR3 is CATSEGTSSYNEQFF. The CDR3 nucleotides read TGTGCCACCAGTGAGGGGACTAGCTCCTACAATGAGCAGTTCTTC. The rearrangement links TRBV24-1 to TRBJ2-1; 8 positions agree with TRBD2. CDR3 size: 15 residues. Per the germline V gene, CDR1 is KGHDR and CDR2 is SFDVKD. Trimming cost V 4 bases and J 0 bases; bases outside gene matches: 1.